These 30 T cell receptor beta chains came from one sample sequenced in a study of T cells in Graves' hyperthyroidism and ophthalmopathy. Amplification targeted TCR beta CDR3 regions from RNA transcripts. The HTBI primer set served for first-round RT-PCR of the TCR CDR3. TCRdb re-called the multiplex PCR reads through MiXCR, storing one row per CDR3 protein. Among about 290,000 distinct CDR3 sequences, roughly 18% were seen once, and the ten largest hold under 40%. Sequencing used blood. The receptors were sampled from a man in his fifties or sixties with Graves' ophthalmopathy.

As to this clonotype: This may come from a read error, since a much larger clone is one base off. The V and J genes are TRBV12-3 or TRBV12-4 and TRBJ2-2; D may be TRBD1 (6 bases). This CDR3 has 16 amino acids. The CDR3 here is CASGFFGQGYTGELFF. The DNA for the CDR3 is TGTGCCAGCGGTTTCTTTGGGCAGGGGTACACCGGGGAGCTGTTTTTT.

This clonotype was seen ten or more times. In DNA, the CDR3 is TGTGCCAGCAGCTTAGATGCCCTAGCCAACAATGAGCAGTTCTTC. As protein: CASSLDALANNEQFF. The V gene is TRBV11-2, the J gene TRBJ2-1, with a weak D call TRBD2 (5 bases). The CDR3 loop spans 15 amino acids. Trimming left V 0 bases short and J 5 bases short, with 11 bases between. Germline V CDR1 and CDR2: SGHAT, FQNNGV.

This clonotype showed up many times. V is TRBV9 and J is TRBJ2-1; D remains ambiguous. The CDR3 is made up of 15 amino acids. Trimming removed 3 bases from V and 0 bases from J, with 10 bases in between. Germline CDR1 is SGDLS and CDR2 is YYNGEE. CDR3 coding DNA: TGTGCCAGCAGCGCGGTTACGAGCTCCTACAATGAGCAGTTCTTC. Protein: CASSAVTSSYNEQFF. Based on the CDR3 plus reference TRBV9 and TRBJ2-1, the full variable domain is DSGVTQTPKHLITATGQRVTLRCSPRSGDLSVYWYQQSLDQGLQFLIQYYNGEERAKGNILERFSAQQFPDLHSELNLSSLELGDSALYFCASSAVTSSYNEQFFGPGTRLTVL.

The CDR3 DNA reads as TGTGCCACCAGTTCTCTAGCGGGAGGAACAGATACGCAGTATTTT. Translating it yields CATSSLAGGTDTQYF. This rearrangement joins TRBV24-1 to TRBJ2-3; 11 bases match TRBD2. The junction had 4 bases not matched to a gene; V was cut back by 6 bases and J by 3 bases. There are 15 residues in the CDR3. Germline V gene lookup returns CDR1 KGHDR and CDR2 SFDVKD.

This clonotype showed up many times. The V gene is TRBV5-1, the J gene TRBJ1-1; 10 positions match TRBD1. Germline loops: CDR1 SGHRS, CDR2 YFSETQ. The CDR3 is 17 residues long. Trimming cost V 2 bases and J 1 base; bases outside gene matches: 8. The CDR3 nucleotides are TGCGCCAGCAGCTTTACCGGGACAGGGGAAGCGAACACTGAAGCTTTCTTT. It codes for CASSFTGTGEANTEAFF. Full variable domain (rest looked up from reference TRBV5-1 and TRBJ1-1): KAGVTQTPRYLIKTRGQQVTLSCSPISGHRSVSWYQQTPGQGLQFLFEYFSETQRNKGNFPGRFSGRQFSNSRSEMNVSTLELGDSALYLCASSFTGTGEANTEAFFGQGTRLTVV.

The CDR3 DNA is TGTGCCAGCAGTTTCAGACAGTCGCTCTCCTACGAGCAGTACTTC. Translated: CASSFRQSLSYEQYF. The chain couples TRBV28 to TRBJ2-7, with a tentative D call TRBD1 (5 bases). CDR1 is MDHEN, CDR2 SYDVKM, per germline. The CDR3 is 15 residues long. V was cut by 3 bases and J by 0 bases, with 12 bases left in between.

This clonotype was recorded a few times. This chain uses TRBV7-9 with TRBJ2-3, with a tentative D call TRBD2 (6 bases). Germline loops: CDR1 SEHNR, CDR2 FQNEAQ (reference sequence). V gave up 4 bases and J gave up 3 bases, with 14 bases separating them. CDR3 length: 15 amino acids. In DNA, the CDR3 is TGTGCCAGCAGCTCCTGGGACTTGAGAACAGATACGCAGTATTTT. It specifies CASSSWDLRTDTQYF.

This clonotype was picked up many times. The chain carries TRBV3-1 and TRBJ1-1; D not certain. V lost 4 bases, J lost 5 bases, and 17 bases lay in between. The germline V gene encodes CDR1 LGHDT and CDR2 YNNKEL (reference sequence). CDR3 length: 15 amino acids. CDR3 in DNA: TGTGCCAGCAGCCCCGGGGTACGGGGTGGGACTGAAGCTTTCTTT. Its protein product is CASSPGVRGGTEAFF.

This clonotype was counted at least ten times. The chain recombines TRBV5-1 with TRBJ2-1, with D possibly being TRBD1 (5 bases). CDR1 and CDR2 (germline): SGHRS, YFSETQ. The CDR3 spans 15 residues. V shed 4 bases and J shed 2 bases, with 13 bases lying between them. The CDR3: CASSADTSTYNEQFF. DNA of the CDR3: TGCGCCAGCAGCGCGGACACTTCCACCTACAATGAGCAGTTCTTC. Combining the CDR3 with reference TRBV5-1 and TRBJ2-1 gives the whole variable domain KAGVTQTPRYLIKTRGQQVTLSCSPISGHRSVSWYQQTPGQGLQFLFEYFSETQRNKGNFPGRFSGRQFSNSRSEMNVSTLELGDSALYLCASSADTSTYNEQFFGPGTRLTVL.

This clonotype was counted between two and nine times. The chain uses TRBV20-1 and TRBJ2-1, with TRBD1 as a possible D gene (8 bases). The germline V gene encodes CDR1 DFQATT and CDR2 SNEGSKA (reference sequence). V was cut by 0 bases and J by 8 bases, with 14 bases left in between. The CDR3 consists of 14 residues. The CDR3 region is CSARDRTGRDEQFF. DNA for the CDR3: TGCAGTGCTAGAGATCGGACAGGGAGGGATGAGCAGTTCTTC.

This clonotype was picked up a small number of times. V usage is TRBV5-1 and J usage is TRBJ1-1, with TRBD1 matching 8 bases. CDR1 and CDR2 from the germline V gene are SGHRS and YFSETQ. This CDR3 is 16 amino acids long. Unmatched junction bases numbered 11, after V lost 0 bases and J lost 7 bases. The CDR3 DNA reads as TGCGCCAGCAGCTTGGACTGGCCAGGGGGCTCTGATGAAGCTTTCTTT. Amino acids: CASSLDWPGGSDEAFF.

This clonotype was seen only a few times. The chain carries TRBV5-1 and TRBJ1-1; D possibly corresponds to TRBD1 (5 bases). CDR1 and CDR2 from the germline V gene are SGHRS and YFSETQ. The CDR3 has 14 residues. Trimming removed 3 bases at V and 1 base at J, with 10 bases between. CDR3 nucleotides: TGCGCCAGCAGCTATACAACAGGGAACACTGAAGCTTTCTTT. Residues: CASSYTTGNTEAFF.

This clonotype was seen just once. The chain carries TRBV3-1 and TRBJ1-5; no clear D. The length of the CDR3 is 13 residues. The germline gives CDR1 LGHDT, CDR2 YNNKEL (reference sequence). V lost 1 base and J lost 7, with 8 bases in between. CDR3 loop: CASSQVGVQPQHF. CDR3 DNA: TGTGCCAGCAGCCAAGTTGGGGTGCAGCCCCAGCATTTT.

CDR3 sequence: CASSQVPLAGLYEQYF. In DNA, the CDR3 is TGCGCCAGCAGCCAAGTACCACTAGCGGGACTATACGAGCAGTACTTC. The gene calls are TRBV4-1 and TRBJ2-7, with 10 bases fitting TRBD2. From germline, CDR1 is MGHRA and CDR2 YSYEKL. The junction had 7 bases not matched to a gene; V was cut back by 1 base and J by 4 bases. CDR3 length: 16 amino acids.

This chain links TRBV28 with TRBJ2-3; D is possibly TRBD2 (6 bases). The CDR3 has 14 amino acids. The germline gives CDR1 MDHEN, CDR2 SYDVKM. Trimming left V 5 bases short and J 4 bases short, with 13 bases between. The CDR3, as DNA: TGTGCCAGCAGTGTGGAGGGCGTGGCAGATACGCAGTATTTT. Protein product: CASSVEGVADTQYF.

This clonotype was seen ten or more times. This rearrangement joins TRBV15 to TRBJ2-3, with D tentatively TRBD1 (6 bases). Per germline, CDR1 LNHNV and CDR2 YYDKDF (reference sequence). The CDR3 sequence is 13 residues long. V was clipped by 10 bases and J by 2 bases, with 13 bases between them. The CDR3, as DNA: TGTGCCAGCTCGACAGGACTCACAGATACGCAGTATTTT. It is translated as CASSTGLTDTQYF.

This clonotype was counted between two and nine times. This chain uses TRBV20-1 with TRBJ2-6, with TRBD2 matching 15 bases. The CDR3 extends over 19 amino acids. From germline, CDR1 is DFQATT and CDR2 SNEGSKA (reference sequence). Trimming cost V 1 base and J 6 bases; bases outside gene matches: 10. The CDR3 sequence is CSARVPPGLAGGEANVLTF. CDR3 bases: TGCAGTGCTAGAGTCCCACCGGGACTAGCGGGGGGAGAGGCCAACGTCCTGACTTTC.

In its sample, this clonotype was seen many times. CDR3 sequence reads: CSAKGSEQYF. Here the CDR3 DNA reads TGCAGTGCGAAGGGGTCCGAGCAGTACTTC. V usage is TRBV20-1 and J usage is TRBJ2-7; the D gene is possibly TRBD1 (5 bases). V was trimmed by 6 bases and J by 6 bases, leaving 9 bases between them. Germline V gene sequence: CDR1 DFQATT, CDR2 SNEGSKA (reference sequence). The CDR3 runs 10 residues.

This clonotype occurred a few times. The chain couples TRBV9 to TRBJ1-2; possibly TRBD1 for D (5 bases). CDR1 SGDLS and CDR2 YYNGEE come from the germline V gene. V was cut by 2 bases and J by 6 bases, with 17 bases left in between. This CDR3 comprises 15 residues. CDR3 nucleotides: TGTGCCAGCAGCGTCGTAACGGGACCGGGAGATGGCTACACCTTC. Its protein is CASSVVTGPGDGYTF.

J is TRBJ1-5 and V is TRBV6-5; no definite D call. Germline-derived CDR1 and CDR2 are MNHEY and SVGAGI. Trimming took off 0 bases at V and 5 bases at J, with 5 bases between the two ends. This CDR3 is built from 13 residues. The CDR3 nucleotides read TGTGCCAGCAGTTACTCGATAGATCAGCCCCAGCATTTT. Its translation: CASSYSIDQPQHF.

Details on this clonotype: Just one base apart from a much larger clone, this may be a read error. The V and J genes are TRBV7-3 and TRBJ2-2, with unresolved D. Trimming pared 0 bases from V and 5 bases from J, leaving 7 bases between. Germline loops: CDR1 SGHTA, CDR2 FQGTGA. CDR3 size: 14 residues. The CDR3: CASSLTSGTGELFF. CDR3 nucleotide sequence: TGTGCCAGCAGCTTAACGTCGGGTACCGGGGAGCTGTTTTTT.

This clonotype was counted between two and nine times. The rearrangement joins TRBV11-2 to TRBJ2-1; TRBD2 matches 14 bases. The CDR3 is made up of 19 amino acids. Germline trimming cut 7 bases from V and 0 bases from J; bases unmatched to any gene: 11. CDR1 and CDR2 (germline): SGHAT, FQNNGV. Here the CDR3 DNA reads TGTGCCAGCACCTCCCGACTAGCGGGAGGGCGGAGCTCCTACAATGAGCAGTTCTTC. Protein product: CASTSRLAGGRSSYNEQFF.

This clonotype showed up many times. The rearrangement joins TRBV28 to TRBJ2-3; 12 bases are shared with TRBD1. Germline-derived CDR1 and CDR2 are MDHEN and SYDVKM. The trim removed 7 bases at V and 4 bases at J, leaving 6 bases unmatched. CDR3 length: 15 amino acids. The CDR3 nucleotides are TGTGCCAGCACATTCGGGACAGGGGGCCCAGATACGCAGTATTTT. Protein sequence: CASTFGTGGPDTQYF.

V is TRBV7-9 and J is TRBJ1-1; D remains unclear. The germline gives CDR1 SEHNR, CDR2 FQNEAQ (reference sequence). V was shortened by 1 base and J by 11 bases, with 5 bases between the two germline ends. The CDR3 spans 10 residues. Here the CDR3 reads CASSLGRAFF. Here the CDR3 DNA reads TGTGCCAGCAGCTTAGGGCGGGCTTTCTTT. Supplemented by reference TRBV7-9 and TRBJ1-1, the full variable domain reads DTGVSQNPRHKITKRGQNVTFRCDPISEHNRLYWYRQTLGQGPEFLTYFQNEAQLEKSRLLSDRFSAERPKGSFSTLEIQRTEQGDSAMYLCASSLGRAFFGQGTRLTVV.

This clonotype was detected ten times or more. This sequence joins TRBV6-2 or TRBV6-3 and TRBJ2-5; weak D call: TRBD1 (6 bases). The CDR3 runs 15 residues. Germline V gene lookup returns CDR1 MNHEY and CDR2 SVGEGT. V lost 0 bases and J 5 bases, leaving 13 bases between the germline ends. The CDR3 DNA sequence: TGTGCCAGCAGTTACTCTACAGGGAAGGGGGAGACCCAGTACTTC. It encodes CASSYSTGKGETQYF.

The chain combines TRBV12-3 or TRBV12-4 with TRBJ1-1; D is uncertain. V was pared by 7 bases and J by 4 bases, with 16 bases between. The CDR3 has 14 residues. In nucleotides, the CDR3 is TGTGCCAGCAAATTAGATGGAGGAGGCACTGAAGCTTTCTTT. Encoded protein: CASKLDGGGTEAFF.

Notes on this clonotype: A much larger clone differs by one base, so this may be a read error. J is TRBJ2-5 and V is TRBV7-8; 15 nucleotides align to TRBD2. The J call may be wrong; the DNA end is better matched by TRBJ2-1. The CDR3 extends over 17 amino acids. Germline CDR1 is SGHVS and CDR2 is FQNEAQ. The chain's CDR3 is CASSSWTSGRAGETQFF. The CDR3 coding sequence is TGTGCCAGCAGCTCATGGACTAGCGGGAGGGCGGGAGAGACCCAGTTCTTC.

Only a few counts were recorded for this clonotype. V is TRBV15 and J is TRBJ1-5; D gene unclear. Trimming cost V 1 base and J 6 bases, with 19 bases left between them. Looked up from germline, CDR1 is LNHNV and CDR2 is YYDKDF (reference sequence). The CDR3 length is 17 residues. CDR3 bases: TGTGCCACCAGCAGAGTTTTTGAGGGAGGGCCGAGTCAGCCCCAGCATTTT. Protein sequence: CATSRVFEGGPSQPQHF.

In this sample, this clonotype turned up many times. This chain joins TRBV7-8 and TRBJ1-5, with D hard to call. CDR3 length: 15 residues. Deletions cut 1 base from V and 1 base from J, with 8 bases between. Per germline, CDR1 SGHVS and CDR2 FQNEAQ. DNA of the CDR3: TGTGCCAGCAGCTTAGACCGGGTCAGCAATCAGCCCCAGCATTTT. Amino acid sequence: CASSLDRVSNQPQHF.

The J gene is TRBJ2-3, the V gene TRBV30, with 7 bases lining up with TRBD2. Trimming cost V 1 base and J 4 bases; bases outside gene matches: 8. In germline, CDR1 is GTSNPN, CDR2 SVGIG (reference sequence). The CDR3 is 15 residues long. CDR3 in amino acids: CAWSGGGRVSDTQYF. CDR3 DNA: TGTGCCTGGAGTGGTGGCGGGAGAGTGTCAGATACGCAGTATTTT.